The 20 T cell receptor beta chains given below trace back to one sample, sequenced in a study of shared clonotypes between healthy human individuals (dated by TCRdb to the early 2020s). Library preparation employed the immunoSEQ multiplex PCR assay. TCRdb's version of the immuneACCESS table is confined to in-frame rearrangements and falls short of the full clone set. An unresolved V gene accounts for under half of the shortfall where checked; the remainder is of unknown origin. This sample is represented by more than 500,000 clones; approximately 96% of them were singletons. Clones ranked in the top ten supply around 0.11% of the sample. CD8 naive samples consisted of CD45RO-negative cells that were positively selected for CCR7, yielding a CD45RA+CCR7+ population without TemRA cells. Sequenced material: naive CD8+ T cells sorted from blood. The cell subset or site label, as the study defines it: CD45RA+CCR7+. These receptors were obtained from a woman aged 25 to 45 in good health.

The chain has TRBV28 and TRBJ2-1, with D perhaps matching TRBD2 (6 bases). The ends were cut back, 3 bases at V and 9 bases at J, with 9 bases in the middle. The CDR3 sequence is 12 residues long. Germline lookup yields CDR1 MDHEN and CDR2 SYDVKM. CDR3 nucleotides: TGTGCCAGCAGTTTCCGACTAGTTGAGCAGTTCTTC. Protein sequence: CASSFRLVEQFF.

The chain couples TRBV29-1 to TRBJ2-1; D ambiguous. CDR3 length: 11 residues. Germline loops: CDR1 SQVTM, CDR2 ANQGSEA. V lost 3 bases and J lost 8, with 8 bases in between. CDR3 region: CSVDVADEQFF. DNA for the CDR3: TGCAGCGTTGACGTTGCAGATGAGCAGTTCTTC.

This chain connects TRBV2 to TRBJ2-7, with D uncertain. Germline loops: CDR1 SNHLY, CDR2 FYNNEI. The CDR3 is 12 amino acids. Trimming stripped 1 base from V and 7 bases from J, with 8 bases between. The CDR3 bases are TGTGCCAGCAGTGAAGACGGTGGGGAGCAGTACTTC. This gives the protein CASSEDGGEQYF.

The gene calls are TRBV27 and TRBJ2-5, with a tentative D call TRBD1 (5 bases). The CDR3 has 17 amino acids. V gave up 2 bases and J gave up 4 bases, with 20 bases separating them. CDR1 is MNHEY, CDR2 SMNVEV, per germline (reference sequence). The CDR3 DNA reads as TGTGCCAGCAGTTTAGGGCAGGGAACTGGCCCTGGAGAGACCCAGTACTTC. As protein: CASSLGQGTGPGETQYF.

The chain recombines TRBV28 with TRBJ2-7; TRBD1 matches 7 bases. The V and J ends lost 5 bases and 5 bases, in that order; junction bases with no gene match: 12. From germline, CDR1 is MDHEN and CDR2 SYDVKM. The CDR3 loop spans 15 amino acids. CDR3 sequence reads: CASSLETGFQHEQYF. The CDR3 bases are TGTGCCAGCAGTCTAGAGACAGGGTTCCAACACGAGCAGTACTTC.

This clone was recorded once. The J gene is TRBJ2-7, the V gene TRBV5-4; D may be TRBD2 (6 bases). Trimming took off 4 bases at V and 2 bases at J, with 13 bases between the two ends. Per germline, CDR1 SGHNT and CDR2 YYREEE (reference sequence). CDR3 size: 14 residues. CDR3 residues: CASSGASVTYEQYF. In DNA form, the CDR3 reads TGTGCCAGCAGCGGAGCTAGCGTAACCTACGAGCAGTACTTC.

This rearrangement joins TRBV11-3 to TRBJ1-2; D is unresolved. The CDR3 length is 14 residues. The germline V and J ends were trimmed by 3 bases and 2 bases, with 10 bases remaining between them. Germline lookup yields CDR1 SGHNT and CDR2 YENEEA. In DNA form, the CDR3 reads TGTGCCAGCAGCTTGAAGGGCCCGAACTATGGCTACACCTTC. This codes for CASSLKGPNYGYTF.

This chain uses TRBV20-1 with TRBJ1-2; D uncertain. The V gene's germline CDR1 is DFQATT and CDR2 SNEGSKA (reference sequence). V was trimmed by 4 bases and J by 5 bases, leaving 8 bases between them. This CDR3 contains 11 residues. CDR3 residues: CSAMGWYGYTF. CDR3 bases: TGCAGTGCTATGGGTTGGTATGGCTACACCTTC.

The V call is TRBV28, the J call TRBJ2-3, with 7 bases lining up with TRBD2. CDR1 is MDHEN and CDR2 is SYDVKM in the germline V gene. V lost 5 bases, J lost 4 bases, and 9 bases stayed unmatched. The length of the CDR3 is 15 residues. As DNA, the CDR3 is TGTGCCAGCAGTCCCCCCGGCGGGAGTGCAGATACGCAGTATTTT. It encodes CASSPPGGSADTQYF.

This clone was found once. CDR3 in DNA: TGTGCCAGCAGTCGACGGACAGGGGGGTCCTCTGAAGCTTTCTTT. Its translation: CASSRRTGGSSEAFF. This chain connects TRBV28 to TRBJ1-1; 10 nucleotides line up with TRBD1. After removal of 5 bases from V and 6 bases from J, the junction contained 9 bases not matched to a gene. The CDR3 is made up of 15 amino acids. Germline-derived CDR1 and CDR2 are MDHEN and SYDVKM.

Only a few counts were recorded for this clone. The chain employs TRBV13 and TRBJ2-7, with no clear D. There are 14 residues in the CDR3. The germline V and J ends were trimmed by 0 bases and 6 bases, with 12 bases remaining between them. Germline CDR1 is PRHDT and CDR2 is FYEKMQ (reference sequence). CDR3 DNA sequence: TGTGCCAGCAGCTTAGGGGGCCTCTCGGGCGAGCAGTACTTC. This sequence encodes CASSLGGLSGEQYF.

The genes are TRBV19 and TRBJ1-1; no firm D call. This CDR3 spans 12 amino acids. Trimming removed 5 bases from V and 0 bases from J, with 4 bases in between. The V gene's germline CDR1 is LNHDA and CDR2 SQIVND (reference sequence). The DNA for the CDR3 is TGTGCCAGTAGTTTCTTGAACACTGAAGCTTTCTTT. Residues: CASSFLNTEAFF.

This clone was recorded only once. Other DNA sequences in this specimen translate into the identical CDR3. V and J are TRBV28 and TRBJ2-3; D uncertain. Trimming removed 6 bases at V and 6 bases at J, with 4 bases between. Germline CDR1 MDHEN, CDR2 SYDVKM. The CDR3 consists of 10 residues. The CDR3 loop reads CASSRDTQYF. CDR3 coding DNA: TGTGCCAGCAGCCGGGATACGCAGTATTTT.

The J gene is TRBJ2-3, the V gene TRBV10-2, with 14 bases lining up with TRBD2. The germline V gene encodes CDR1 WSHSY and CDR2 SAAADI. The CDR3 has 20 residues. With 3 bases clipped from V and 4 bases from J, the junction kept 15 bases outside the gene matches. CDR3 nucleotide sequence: TGCGCCAGCAGTGAATTCCCCGGACTAGCGGGAGGAGTTGTGGCAGATACGCAGTATTTT. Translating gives CASSEFPGLAGGVVADTQYF.

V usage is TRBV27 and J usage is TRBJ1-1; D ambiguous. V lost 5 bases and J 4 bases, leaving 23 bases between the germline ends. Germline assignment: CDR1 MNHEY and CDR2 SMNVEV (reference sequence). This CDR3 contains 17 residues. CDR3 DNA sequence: TGTGCCAGCAGTCCACAACCAGGCCCGGCGGGAGGCACTGAAGCTTTCTTT. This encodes CASSPQPGPAGGTEAFF.

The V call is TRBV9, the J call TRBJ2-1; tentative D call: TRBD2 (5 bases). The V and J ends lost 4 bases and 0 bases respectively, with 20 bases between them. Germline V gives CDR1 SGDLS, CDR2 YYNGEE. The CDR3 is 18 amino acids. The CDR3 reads CASSFRPADPSSYNEQFF. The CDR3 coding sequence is TGTGCCAGCAGCTTTAGACCAGCGGACCCGAGCTCCTACAATGAGCAGTTCTTC.

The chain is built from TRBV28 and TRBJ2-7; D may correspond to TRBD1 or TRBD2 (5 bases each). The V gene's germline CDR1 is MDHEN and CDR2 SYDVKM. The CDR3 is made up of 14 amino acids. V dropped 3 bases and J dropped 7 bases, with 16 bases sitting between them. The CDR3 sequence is CASSFETAVGEQYF. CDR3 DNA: TGTGCCAGCAGTTTCGAGACAGCGGTCGGGGAGCAGTACTTC.

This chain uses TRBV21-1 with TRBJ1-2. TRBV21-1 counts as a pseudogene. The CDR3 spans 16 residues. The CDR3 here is CASSKAGTELNYGYTF. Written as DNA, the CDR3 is TGTGCCAGCAGCAAAGCGGGGACGGAGCTAAACTATGGCTACACCTTC.

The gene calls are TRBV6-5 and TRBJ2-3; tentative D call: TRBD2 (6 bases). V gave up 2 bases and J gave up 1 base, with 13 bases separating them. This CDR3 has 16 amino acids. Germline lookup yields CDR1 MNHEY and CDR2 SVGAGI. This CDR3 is CASSYRRGRGTDTQYF. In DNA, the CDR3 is TGTGCCAGCAGTTACAGGAGGGGAAGAGGCACAGATACGCAGTATTTT.

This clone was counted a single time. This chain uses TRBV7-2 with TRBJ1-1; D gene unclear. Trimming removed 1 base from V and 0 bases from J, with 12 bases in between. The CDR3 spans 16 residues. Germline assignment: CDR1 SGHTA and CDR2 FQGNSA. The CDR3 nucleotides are TGTGCCAGCAGCTTAGTCCGACTGGTCATGAACACTGAAGCTTTCTTT. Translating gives CASSLVRLVMNTEAFF.